The clone carrying this TCR beta chain was observed at least ten times. What it binds is unknown. An equimolar mix of two oligonucleotides served as the beta constant-region primer for TRBC1 and TRBC2. Nested alpha and beta constant-region primers with the SP2 primer drove four PCR rounds on ligated cDNA. TCRdb processed the UMI-ligation and nested PCR reads anew with MiXCR; each CDR3 protein has one entry. The data hold over 110,000 distinct CDR3 sequences, with approximately 20% observed a single time. The data belong to a study of naive and memory T cell subsets. This CDR3 has 18 amino acids. Trimming at V came to 3 bases and at J to 0 bases, leaving 14 bases not matched to a gene. Per the germline V gene, CDR1 is MNHEY and CDR2 is SMNVEV (reference sequence). Notes on the study in general: A few larger clonotypes appeared in naive repertoires, especially CD8, possibly memory cells re-expressing CD45RA.

The sequence derives from a human donor in good health. This chain connects TRBV27 to TRBJ2-7; TRBD1 aligns across 7 bases. The sample was naive CD8+ T cells from blood. CDR3 loop: CASSLRGPADRRSYEQYF. Written as DNA, the CDR3 is TGTGCCAGCAGTTTGAGGGGGCCGGCGGACCGGCGCTCCTACGAGCAGTACTTC.